This T cell receptor (beta chain) was obtained from a study of T cells in Graves' hyperthyroidism and ophthalmopathy. Study-wide results and caveats: With a median lead of roughly 6.2 months before onset, the model predicted ophthalmopathy. In blood, most of the thyroid clonotypes expanded above 0.001 were also present.

Germline CDR1 and CDR2: SEHNR and FQNEAQ (reference sequence). The V gene end was trimmed by 1 base and the J gene end by 5 bases; junction bases not matched to a gene: 10. This CDR3 has 18 amino acids. Regions amplified from RNA transcripts were the TCR beta CDR3 regions. RT-PCR in the first round (using the HTBI primer set) targeted the TCR CDR3. MiXCR, run by TCRdb on the multiplex PCR reads, gives a single entry per CDR3 protein. The profile shows roughly 600,000 distinct CDR3 sequences, roughly 15% of them singletons. Uncontrolled infection, other autoimmune disease, pregnancy or lactation barred patients from enrollment. The PBMCs were sourced from fresh peripheral blood (about 9.7 ml). This clonotype was detected only a few times. What it binds is not known. Possible read error: a much larger clone is one base away.

This receptor was identified in a woman aged 50 to 65 with Graves' ophthalmopathy. V usage is TRBV7-9 and J usage is TRBJ2-5, with 13 positions matching TRBD2. The sample taken for sequencing was blood. CDR3 in amino acids: CASSLGVRTSGGSETQYF. CDR3 nucleotides: TGTGCCAGCAGCTTAGGAGTTCGGACTAGCGGGGGTTCGGAGACCCAGTACTTC.